This T cell receptor (beta chain) emerged from a study of blood T cell repertoires in COVID-19. Study as a whole: Sources were T cells, B-cell-depleted T cells, or PBMCs; the material itself was cDNA or gDNA.

The CDR3 contains 12 residues. Trimming shortened V by 5 bases and J by 5 bases, and 9 bases separated the two germline ends. This table comes from immunoSEQ multiplex PCR, and its TCRdb copy is limited to in-frame clones, with some not included. Among 300,000 to 400,000 clones listed, 75% to 90% were seen once. This clonotype was obtained from a man aged 25-45 years who had recovered from COVID-19. Sequences were obtained from PBMCs or T cells enriched from blood (not recorded which). This chain uses TRBV12-3 or TRBV12-4 with TRBJ2-5; tentative D call: TRBD1 (5 bases). The CDR3 loop reads CASSRSGETQYF. The DNA of the CDR3 is TGTGCCAGCAGTAGGTCAGGGGAGACCCAGTACTTC.